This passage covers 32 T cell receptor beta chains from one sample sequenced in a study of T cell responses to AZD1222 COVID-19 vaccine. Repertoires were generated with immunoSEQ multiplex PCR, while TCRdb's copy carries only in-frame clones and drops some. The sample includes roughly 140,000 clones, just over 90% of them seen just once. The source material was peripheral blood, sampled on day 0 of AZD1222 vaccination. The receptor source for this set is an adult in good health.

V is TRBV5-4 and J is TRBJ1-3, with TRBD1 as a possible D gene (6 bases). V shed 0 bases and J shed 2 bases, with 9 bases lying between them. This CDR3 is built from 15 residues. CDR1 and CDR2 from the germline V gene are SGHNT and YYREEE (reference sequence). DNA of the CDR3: TGTGCCAGCAGCTTGGGGGCAGGGGCTGGAAACACCATATATTTT. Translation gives CASSLGAGAGNTIYF.

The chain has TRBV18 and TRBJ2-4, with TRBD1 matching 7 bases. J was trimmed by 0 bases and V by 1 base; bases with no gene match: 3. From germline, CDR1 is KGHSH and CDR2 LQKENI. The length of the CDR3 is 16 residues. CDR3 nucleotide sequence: TGTGCCAGCTCACCACTAGACAGGGTAGCCAAAAACATTCAGTACTTC. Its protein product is CASSPLDRVAKNIQYF.

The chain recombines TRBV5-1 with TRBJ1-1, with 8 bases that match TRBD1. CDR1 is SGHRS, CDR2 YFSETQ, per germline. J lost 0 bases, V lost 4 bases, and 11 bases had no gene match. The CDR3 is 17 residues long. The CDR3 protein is CASSLMTGVRMNTEAFF. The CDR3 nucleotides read TGCGCCAGCAGCCTTATGACAGGGGTTAGGATGAACACTGAAGCTTTCTTT.

The CDR3 loop is CASSQDRGLWQFF. The CDR3 nucleotides are TGTGCCAGCAGTCAGGACAGGGGGCTTTGGCAGTTCTTC. The J gene is TRBJ2-1, the V gene TRBV12-3 or TRBV12-4, with 11 positions matching TRBD1. V lost 5 bases to trimming and J lost 12 bases; unmatched junction nucleotides: 6. The CDR3 extends over 13 amino acids.

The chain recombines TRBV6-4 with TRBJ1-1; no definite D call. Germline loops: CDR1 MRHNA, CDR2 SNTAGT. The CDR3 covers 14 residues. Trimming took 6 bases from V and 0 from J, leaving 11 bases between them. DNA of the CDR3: TGTGCCAGCAGCGCGAGCGATCTGAACACTGAAGCTTTCTTT. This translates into CASSASDLNTEAFF.

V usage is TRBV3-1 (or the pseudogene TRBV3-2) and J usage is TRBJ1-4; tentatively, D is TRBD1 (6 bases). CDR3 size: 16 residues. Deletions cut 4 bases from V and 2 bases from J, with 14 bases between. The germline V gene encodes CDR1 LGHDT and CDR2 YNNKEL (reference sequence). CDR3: CASSPLRGRTNEKLFF. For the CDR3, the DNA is TGTGCCAGCAGCCCCCTAAGGGGGAGGACTAATGAAAAACTGTTTTTT.

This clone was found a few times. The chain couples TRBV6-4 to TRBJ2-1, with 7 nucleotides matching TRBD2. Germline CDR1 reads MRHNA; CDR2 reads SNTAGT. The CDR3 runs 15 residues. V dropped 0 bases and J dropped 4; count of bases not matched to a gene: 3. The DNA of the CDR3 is TGTGCCAGCAGTGACTCGGGGGGGGGATACAATGAGCAGTTCTTC. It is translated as CASSDSGGGYNEQFF.

The CDR3 sequence is CASSKTDRSSGANVLTF. Here the CDR3 DNA reads TGTGCCAGCAGCAAGACCGACAGAAGCTCTGGGGCCAACGTCCTGACTTTC. The genes are TRBV5-6 and TRBJ2-6; possibly TRBD1 for D (5 bases). The CDR3 runs 17 residues. Germline assignment: CDR1 SGHDT and CDR2 YYEEEE. Trimming cost V 4 bases and J 0 bases, with 14 bases left between them.

In DNA, the CDR3 is TGTGCCAGTAGTCACCGACAGTCGTGGGAAAAACTGTTTTTT. This translates into CASSHRQSWEKLFF. V and J are TRBV19 and TRBJ1-4, with a weak D call TRBD1 (5 bases). This CDR3 spans 14 amino acids. Germline V gene lookup returns CDR1 LNHDA and CDR2 SQIVND (reference sequence). The V end lost 5 bases, the J end lost 8 bases, and 15 bases lay between the germline ends.

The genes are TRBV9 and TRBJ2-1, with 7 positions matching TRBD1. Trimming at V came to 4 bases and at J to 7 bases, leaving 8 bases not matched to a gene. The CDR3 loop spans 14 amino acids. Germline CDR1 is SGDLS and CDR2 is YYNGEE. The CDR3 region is CASSLGTEINEQFF. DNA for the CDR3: TGTGCCAGCAGCCTCGGGACAGAAATTAATGAGCAGTTCTTC.

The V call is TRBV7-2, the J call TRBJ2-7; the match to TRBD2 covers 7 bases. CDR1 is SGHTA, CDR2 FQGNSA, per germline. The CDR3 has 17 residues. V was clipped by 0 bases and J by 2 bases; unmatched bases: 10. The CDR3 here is CASSLATVPGLPYEQYF. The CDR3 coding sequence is TGTGCCAGCAGCTTAGCAACGGTACCGGGACTACCCTACGAGCAGTACTTC. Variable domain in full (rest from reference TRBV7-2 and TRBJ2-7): GAGVSQSPSNKVTEKGKDVELRCDPISGHTALYWYRQSLGQGLEFLIYFQGNSAPDKSGLPSDRFSAERTGGSVSTLTIQRTQQEDSAVYLCASSLATVPGLPYEQYFGPGTRLTVT.

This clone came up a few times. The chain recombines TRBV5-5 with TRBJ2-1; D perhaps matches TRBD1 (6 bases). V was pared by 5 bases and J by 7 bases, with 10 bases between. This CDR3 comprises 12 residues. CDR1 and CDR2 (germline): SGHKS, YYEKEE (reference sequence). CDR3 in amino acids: CASSKQGNEQFF. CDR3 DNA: TGTGCCAGCAGTAAACAGGGAAATGAGCAGTTCTTC.

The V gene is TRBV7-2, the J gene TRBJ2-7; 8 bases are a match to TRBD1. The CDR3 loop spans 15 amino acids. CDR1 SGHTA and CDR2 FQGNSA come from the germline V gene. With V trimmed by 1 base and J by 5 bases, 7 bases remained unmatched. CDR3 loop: CASSLEGRGRHEQYF. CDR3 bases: TGTGCCAGCAGCTTAGAGGGCAGGGGGCGCCACGAGCAGTACTTC.

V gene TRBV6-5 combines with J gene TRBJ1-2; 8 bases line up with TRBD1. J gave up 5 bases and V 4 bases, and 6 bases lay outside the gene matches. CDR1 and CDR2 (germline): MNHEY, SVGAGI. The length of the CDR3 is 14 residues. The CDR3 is CASSSQDRGYGYTF. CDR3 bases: TGTGCCAGCAGTTCTCAAGACAGGGGTTATGGCTACACCTTC.

The CDR3 loop reads CASSFAPITEAFF. As DNA, the CDR3 is TGTGCCAGCAGTTTTGCCCCGATCACTGAAGCTTTCTTT. The chain employs TRBV12-3 or TRBV12-4 and TRBJ1-1; D is unresolved. Trimming removed 3 bases from V and 4 bases from J, with 9 bases in between. The CDR3 length is 13 residues.

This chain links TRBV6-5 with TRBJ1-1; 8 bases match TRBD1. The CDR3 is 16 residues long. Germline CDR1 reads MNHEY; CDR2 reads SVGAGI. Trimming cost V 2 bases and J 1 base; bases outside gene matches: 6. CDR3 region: CASSYPPTGANTEAFF. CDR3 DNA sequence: TGTGCCAGCAGTTACCCCCCGACAGGGGCGAACACTGAAGCTTTCTTT.

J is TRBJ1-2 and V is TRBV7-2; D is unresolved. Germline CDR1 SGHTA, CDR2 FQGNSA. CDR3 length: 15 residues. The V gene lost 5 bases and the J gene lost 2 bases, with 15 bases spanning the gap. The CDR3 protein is CASSPKSRANYGYTF. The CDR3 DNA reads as TGTGCCAGCAGCCCGAAGTCCAGAGCCAACTATGGCTACACCTTC.

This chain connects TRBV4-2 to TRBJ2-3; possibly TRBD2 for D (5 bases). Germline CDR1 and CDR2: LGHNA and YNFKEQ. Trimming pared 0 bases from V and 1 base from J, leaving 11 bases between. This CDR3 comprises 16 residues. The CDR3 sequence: CASSQDYGIGTDTQYF. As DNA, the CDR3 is TGTGCCAGCAGCCAAGATTACGGGATTGGCACAGATACGCAGTATTTT.

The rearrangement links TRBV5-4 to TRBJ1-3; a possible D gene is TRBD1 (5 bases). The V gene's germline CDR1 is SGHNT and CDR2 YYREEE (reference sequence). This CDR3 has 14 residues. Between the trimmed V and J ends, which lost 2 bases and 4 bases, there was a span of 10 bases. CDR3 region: CASSFQGTGNTIYF. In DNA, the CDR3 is TGTGCCAGCAGCTTTCAGGGTACAGGAAACACCATATATTTT.

For the CDR3, the DNA is TGTGCCAGCAGTTACTCGACAGGGGGCAGTTCACCCCTCCACTTT. Translating gives CASSYSTGGSSPLHF. The chain recombines TRBV6-5 with TRBJ1-6, with 10 bases fitting TRBD1. Trimming took 0 bases from V and 9 from J; bases not matched to a gene: 2. This CDR3 is built from 15 residues. The germline V gene encodes CDR1 MNHEY and CDR2 SVGAGI.

CDR3 amino acids: CASSQGSGANVLTF. Written as DNA, the CDR3 is TGTGCCAGCAGCCAAGGCTCTGGGGCCAACGTCCTGACTTTC. The chain joins TRBV3-1 (or the pseudogene TRBV3-2) to TRBJ2-6; D uncertain. V was cut by 1 base and J by 0 bases, with 1 base left in between. The CDR3 is 14 residues long. Germline V gene data show CDR1 as LGHDT and CDR2 as YNNKEL (reference sequence).

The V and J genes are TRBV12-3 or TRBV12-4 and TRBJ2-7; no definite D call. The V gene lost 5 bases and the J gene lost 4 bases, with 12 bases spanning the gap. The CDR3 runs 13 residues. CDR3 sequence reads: CASSTQHSYEQYF. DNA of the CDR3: TGTGCCAGCAGTACGCAGCACAGTTACGAGCAGTACTTC.

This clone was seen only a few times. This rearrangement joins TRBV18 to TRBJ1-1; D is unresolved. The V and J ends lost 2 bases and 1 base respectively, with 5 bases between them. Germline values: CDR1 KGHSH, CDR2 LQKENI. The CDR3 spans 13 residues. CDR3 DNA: TGTGCCAGCTCACCAGAGAAGAACACTGAAGCTTTCTTT. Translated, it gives CASSPEKNTEAFF.

CDR3 sequence (DNA): TGTGCCAGCTCACCAATGAGAGACGCTGGAAACACCATATATTTT. Translation: CASSPMRDAGNTIYF. The chain recombines TRBV18 with TRBJ1-3, with D unresolved. Between the trimmed V and J ends, which lost 2 bases and 2 bases, there was a span of 10 bases. The CDR3 length is 15 residues. CDR1 is KGHSH and CDR2 is LQKENI in the germline V gene.

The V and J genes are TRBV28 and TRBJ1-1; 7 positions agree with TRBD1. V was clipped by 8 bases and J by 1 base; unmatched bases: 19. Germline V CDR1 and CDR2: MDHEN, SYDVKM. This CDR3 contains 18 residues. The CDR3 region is CASSRPKNRGRWNTEAFF. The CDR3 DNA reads TGTGCCAGCTCCCGGCCCAAAAACAGGGGACGGTGGAACACTGAAGCTTTCTTT.

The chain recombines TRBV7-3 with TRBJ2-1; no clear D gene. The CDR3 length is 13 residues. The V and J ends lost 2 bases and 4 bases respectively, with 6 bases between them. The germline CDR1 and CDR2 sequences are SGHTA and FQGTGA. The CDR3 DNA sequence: TGTGCCAGCAGCTTATCTACTTACAATGAGCAGTTCTTC. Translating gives CASSLSTYNEQFF.

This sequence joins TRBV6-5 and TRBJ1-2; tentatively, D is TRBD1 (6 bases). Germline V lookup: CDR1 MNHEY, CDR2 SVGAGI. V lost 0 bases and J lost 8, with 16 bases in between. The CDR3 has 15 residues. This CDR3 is CASSYSRGENRGYTF. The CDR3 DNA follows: TGTGCCAGCAGTTACTCGAGGGGGGAGAATAGGGGCTACACCTTC.

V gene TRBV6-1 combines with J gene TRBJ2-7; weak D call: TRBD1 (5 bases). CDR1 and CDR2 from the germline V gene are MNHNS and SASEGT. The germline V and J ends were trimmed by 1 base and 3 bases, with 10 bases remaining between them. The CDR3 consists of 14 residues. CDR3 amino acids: CASSEGPGIYEQYF. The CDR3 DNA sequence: TGTGCCAGCAGTGAAGGGCCAGGGATCTACGAGCAGTACTTC.

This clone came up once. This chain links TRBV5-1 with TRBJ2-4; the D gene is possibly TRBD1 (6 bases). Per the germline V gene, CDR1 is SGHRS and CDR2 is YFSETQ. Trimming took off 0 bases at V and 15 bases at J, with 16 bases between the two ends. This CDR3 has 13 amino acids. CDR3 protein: CASSLDPGEWGYF. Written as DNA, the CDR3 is TGCGCCAGCAGCTTGGATCCAGGGGAGTGGGGGTACTTC.

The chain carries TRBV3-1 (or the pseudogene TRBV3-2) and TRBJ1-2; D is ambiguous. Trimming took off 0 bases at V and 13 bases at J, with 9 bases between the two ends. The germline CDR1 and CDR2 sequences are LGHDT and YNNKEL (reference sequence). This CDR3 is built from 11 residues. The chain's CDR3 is CASSQDTETTF. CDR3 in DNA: TGTGCCAGCAGCCAAGATACGGAAACCACCTTC.

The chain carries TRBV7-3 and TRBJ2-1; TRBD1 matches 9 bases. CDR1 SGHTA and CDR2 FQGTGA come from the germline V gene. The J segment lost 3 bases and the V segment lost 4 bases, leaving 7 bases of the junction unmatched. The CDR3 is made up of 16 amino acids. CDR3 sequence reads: CASSSDDRGSYNEQFF. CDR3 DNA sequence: TGTGCCAGCAGCTCCGATGACAGGGGGAGCTACAATGAGCAGTTCTTC.

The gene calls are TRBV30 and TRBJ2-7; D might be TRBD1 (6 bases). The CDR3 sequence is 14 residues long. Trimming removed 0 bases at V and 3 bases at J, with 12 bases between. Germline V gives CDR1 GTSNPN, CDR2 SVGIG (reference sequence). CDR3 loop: CAWSVGGHLYEQYF. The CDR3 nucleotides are TGTGCCTGGAGTGTTGGGGGACACCTCTACGAGCAGTACTTC.